One sample yielded the 7 T cell receptor beta chains listed below, sequenced in a study of radiotherapy plus CTLA-4 blockade in lung cancer. The data were produced by immunoSEQ multiplex PCR, yet TCRdb's version contains in-frame clones alone and is incomplete. Of around 99,000 clones listed, around nine tenths are singletons. The sequenced sample was peripheral blood, obtained from a patient treated with radiotherapy plus ipilimumab. Receptors were obtained from a human donor with non-small cell lung cancer that progressed on radiotherapy plus ipilimumab.

The rearrangement links TRBV20-1 to TRBJ1-4, with no clear D. This CDR3 spans 11 amino acids. Looked up from germline, CDR1 is DFQATT and CDR2 is SNEGSKA (reference sequence). The CDR3 protein is CSNRRDEKLFF. The CDR3 region has the DNA TGCAGCAACCGACGGGATGAAAAACTGTTTTTT.

In its sample, this clone was seen once. This chain uses TRBV5-4 with TRBJ2-2; possibly TRBD1 or TRBD2 for D (5 bases each). V gave up 9 bases and J gave up 4 bases, with 10 bases separating them. The germline gives CDR1 SGHNT, CDR2 YYREEE (reference sequence). The CDR3 consists of 12 residues. In nucleotides, the CDR3 is TGTGCCATGGGACGAGTCACCGGGGAGCTGTTTTTT. Residues: CAMGRVTGELFF.

The chain employs TRBV4-2 and TRBJ2-7; perhaps D is TRBD1 or TRBD2 (5 bases each). V was pared by 0 bases and J by 6 bases, with 9 bases between. This CDR3 contains 13 residues. Looked up from germline, CDR1 is LGHNA and CDR2 is YNFKEQ. The CDR3 nucleotides read TGTGCCAGCAGCCAAGATCGGGACGTCGAGCAGTACTTC. Amino acids: CASSQDRDVEQYF.

The gene calls are TRBV4-2 and TRBJ2-1; D may correspond to TRBD1 or TRBD2 (7 bases each). The germline V gene encodes CDR1 LGHNA and CDR2 YNFKEQ. This CDR3 contains 17 residues. V lost 3 bases to trimming and J lost 2 bases, with 17 bases between them. In DNA, the CDR3 is TGTGCCAGCAGCCAGACAATTCAGGGGGGGACCTACAATGAGCAGTTCTTC. It codes for CASSQTIQGGTYNEQFF.

This chain connects TRBV11-3 to TRBJ2-7; D uncertain. Germline CDR1 SGHNT, CDR2 YENEEA. The CDR3 is 12 amino acids. V lost 1 base to trimming and J lost 7 bases, with 8 bases between them. The CDR3 protein is CASSLGPGEQYF. The CDR3 region has the DNA TGTGCCAGCAGCTTAGGCCCCGGAGAGCAGTACTTC.

V usage is TRBV30 and J usage is TRBJ2-7; a possible D gene is TRBD1 (5 bases). CDR3 length equals 17 residues. V was pared by 0 bases and J by 3 bases, with 21 bases between. The germline V gene has CDR1 GTSNPN and CDR2 SVGIG (reference sequence). CDR3 residues: CAWSVEIRVQAYYEQYF. The CDR3 nucleotides read TGTGCCTGGAGTGTAGAAATTCGAGTACAGGCCTACTACGAGCAGTACTTC.

This chain joins TRBV4-1 and TRBJ2-1; no clear D. The CDR3 spans 13 residues. CDR1 and CDR2 (germline): MGHRA, YSYEKL. Trimming shortened V by 0 bases and J by 12 bases, and 12 bases separated the two germline ends. This CDR3 is CASSQDGVARQFF. As DNA, the CDR3 is TGCGCCAGCAGCCAAGATGGGGTAGCTCGGCAGTTCTTC.